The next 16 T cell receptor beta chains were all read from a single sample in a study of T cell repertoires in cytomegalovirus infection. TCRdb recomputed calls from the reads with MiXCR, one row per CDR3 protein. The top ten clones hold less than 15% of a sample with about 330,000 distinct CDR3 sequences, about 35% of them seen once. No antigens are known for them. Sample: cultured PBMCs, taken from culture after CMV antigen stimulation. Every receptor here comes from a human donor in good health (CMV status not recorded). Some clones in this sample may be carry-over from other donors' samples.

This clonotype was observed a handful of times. In nucleotides, the CDR3 is TGTGCCAGCAGCTTAGCCCCACTAGCGGGACTCGGGGAGCTGTTTTTT. Protein sequence: CASSLAPLAGLGELFF. The J gene is TRBJ2-2, the V gene TRBV7-2, with 10 bases identical to TRBD2. CDR3 length equals 16 residues. Germline CDR1 is SGHTA and CDR2 is FQGNSA. The J segment lost 7 bases and the V segment lost 0 bases, leaving 5 bases of the junction unmatched. The entire variable domain, with the rest obtained from reference TRBV7-2 and TRBJ2-2, is as follows: GAGVSQSPSNKVTEKGKDVELRCDPISGHTALYWYRQSLGQGLEFLIYFQGNSAPDKSGLPSDRFSAERTGGSVSTLTIQRTQQEDSAVYLCASSLAPLAGLGELFFGEGSRLTVL.

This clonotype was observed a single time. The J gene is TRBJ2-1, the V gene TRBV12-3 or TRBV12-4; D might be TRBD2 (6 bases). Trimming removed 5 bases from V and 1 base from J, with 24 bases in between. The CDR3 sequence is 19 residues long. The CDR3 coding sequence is TGTGCCAGCAGTCACCCATCTACTAGCAGGAGGGGTTCCTACAATGAGCAGTTCTTC. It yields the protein CASSHPSTSRRGSYNEQFF.

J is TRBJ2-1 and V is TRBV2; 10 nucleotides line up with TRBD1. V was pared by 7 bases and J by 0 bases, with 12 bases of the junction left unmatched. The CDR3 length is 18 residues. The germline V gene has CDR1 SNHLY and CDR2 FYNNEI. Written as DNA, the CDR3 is TGTGCCAGCAAGGTATCTGAGACAGGGGGCTCCTCCTACAATGAGCAGTTCTTC. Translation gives CASKVSETGGSSYNEQFF.

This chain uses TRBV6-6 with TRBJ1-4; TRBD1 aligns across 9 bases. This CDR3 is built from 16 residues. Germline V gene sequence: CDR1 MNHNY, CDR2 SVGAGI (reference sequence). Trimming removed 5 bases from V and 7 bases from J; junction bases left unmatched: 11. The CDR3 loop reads CASSTRDRVFTEKLFF. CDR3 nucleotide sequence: TGTGCCAGCAGTACGAGGGACAGGGTGTTCACTGAAAAACTGTTTTTT.

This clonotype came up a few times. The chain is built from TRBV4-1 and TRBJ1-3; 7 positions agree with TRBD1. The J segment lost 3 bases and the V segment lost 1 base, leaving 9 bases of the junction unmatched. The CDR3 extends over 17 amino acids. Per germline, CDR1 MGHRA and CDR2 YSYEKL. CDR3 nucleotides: TGCGCCAGCAGCCAAGTAGGAAAGGACAGGAGTGGAAACACCATATATTTT. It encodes CASSQVGKDRSGNTIYF.

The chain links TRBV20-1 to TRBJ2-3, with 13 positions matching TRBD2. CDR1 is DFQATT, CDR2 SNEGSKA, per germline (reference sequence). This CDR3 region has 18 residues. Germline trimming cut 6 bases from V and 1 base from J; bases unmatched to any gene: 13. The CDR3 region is CSARPTSGRALGTDTQYF. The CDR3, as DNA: TGCAGTGCCCGCCCAACTAGCGGGAGGGCCCTGGGCACAGATACGCAGTATTTT.

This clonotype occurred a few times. DNA of the CDR3: TGTGCCAGCAGCGGGGCCTGGGCGGGAGGTCGCAATGAGCAGTTCTTC. Protein: CASSGAWAGGRNEQFF. The rearrangement links TRBV11-2 to TRBJ2-1, with 8 bases matching TRBD2. This CDR3 has 16 amino acids. The germline V gene has CDR1 SGHAT and CDR2 FQNNGV. The J segment lost 6 bases and the V segment lost 5 bases, leaving 12 bases of the junction unmatched.

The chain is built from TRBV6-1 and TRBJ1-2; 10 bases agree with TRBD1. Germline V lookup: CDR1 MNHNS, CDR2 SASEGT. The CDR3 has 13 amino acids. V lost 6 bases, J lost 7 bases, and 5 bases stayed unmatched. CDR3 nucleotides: TGTGCCAGCAGAGGGACAGGGGCAGGTGGCTACACCTTC. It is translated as CASRGTGAGGYTF.

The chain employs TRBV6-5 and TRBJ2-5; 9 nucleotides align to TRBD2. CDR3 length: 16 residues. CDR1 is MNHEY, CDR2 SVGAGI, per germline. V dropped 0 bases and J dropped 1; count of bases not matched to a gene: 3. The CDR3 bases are TGTGCCAGCAGTTACTCGTGGACTAGCGCCCAAGAGACCCAGTACTTC. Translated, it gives CASSYSWTSAQETQYF.

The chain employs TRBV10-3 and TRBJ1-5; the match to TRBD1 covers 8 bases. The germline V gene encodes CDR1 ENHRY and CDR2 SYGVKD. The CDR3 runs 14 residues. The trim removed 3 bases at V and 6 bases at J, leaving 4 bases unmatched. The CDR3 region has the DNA TGTGCCATCAGTGAAGGACAGGGTCGTCAGCCCCAGCATTTT. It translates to CAISEGQGRQPQHF.

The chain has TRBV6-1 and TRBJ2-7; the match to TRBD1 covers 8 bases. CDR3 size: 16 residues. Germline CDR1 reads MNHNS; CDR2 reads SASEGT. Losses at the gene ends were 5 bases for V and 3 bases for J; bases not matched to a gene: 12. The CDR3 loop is CASSPLGIGQGYEQYF. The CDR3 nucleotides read TGTGCCAGCAGTCCACTAGGTATTGGACAGGGCTACGAGCAGTACTTC.

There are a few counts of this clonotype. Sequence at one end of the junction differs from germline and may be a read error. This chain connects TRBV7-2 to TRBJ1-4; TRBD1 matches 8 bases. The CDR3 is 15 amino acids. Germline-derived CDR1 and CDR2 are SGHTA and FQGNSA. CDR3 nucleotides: TGTGCCAGCACCTTAAATGGACAGGGCAATGAAAAACTGTTTTTT. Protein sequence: CASTLNGQGNEKLFF.

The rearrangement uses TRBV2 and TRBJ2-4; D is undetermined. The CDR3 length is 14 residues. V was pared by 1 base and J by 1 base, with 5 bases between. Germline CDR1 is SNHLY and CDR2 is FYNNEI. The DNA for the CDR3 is TGTGCCAGCAGTGAAGAGTGGGCCAAAAACATTCAGTACTTC. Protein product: CASSEEWAKNIQYF. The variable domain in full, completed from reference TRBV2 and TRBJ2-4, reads EPEVTQTPSHQVTQMGQEVILRCVPISNHLYFYWYRQILGQKVEFLVSFYNNEISEKSEIFDDQFSVERPDGSNFTLKIRSTKLEDSAMYFCASSEEWAKNIQYFGAGTRLSVL.

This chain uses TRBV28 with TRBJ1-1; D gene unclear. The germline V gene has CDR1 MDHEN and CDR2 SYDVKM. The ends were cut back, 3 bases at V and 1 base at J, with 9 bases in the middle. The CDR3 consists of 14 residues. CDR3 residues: CASSFGMGNTEAFF. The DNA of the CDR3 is TGTGCCAGCAGTTTTGGTATGGGGAACACTGAAGCTTTCTTT.

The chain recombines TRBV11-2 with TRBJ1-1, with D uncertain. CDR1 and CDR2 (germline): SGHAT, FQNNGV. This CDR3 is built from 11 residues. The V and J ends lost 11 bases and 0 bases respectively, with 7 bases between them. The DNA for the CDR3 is TGTGCCGTTCAAATGAACACTGAAGCTTTCTTT. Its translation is CAVQMNTEAFF.

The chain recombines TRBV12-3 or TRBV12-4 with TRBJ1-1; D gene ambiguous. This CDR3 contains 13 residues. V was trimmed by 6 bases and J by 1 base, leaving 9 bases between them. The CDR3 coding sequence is TGTGCCAGCAGGATTCTCCGGAACACTGAAGCTTTCTTT. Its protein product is CASRILRNTEAFF.